This T cell receptor (beta chain) was obtained from a study of blood T cell repertoires in COVID-19. About the study: Acute-phase and convalescent COVID-19 samples originated in the United States, Italy and Spain. Sample material is recorded as cDNA or gDNA derived from T cells, B-cell-depleted T cells, or PBMCs.

Original analysis: For nucleated cells, counts were estimated from reference gene primer amplification. TCRdb's table, derived via immunoSEQ multiplex PCR, lists solely in-frame clones and lacks some. Clonal size and the V and J genes are those of that table, whereas D and trimming came from the DNA. The sample gives some 380,000 clones, roughly 89% of which show up once; about 7% is in the top ten. The V end was cut by 0 bases, the J end by 10 bases, with 16 bases between. The germline gives CDR1 SGHVS, CDR2 FNYEAQ. The CDR3 extends over 15 amino acids. Sequencing input: peripheral blood. This TCR was sampled from a man aged 18 to 35 with active or convalescent COVID-19. This chain links TRBV7-6 with TRBJ2-1; no clear D. CDR3: CASSLAPDQAGEQFF. The CDR3 DNA is TGTGCCAGCAGCTTAGCGCCAGACCAGGCTGGGGAGCAGTTCTTC.